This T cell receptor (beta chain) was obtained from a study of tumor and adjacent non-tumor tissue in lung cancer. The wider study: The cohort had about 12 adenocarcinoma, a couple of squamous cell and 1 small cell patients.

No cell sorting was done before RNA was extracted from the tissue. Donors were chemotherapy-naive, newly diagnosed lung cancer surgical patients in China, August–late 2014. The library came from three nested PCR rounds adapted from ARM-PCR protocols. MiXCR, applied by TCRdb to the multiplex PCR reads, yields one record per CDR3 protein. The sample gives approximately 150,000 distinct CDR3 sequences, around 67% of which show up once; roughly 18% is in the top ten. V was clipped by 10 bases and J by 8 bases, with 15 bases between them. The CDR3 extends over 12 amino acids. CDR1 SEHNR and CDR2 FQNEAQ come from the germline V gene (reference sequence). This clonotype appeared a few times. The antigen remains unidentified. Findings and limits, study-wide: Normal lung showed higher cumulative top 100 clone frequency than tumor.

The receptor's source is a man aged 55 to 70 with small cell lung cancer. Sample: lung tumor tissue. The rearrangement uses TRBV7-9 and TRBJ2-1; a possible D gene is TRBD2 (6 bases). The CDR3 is CANSTRLHEQFF. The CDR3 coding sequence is TGTGCCAACTCGACTAGATTGCATGAGCAGTTCTTC.